A selection of T cell receptor beta chains follows, all from one sample in a study of control samples from healthy donors and cancer patients. Generated by immunoSEQ multiplex PCR, the TCRdb table keeps only in-frame clones and is missing some. The repertoire holds 250,000 to 300,000 clones, with about 80% as singletons. Sequenced: PBMCs. The source is a woman in her sixties or seventies with lung cancer. The CDR3 runs from the conserved cysteine through the conserved F or W. A D gene is named only where the DNA matches it firmly. Clone size is stated in some rows and not others, as once, few, many or a class when expanded.

abundance	d_gene	len	v_gene	j_gene	CDR3nt	CDR3aa
-	-	12	TRBV2	TRBJ2-5	TGTGCCTCTCGCAGGGAATCAGAGACCCAGTACTTC	CASRRESETQYF
-	-	12	TRBV12-3/TRBV12-4	TRBJ2-2	TGTGCCAGCGTCCCCACGGAGGGAGGAGTGATTTTT	CASVPTEGGVIF
-	-	12	TRBV24-1	TRBJ2-7	TGTGCCACCAGTGATTCCAATTCGGGCGTCACCTTC	CATSDSNSGVTF
-	-	16	TRBV5-4	TRBJ2-5	TGTGCCAGCAGCTCCGCGGGGGGACAGGGTCGTGAGACCCAGTACTTC	CASSSAGGQGRETQYF
many	-	14	TRBV5-1	TRBJ2-5	TGCGCCAGCAGCACGGACAGCCAGCAAGAGACCCAGTACTTC	CASSTDSQQETQYF
-	TRBD1	15	TRBV5-1	TRBJ2-1	TGCGCCAGCAGCTTGGAGGGACAGCCCTACAATGAGCAGTTCTTC	CASSLEGQPYNEQFF
-	TRBD1	13	TRBV27	TRBJ1-3	TGTGCCAGCCGGACAGGCTCTGGAAACACCATATATTTT	CASRTGSGNTIYF
-	TRBD2	17	TRBV10-3	TRBJ2-1	TGTGCCATCCGGGAGGGGGGCGGGGGGCCAGGGGCGAATGAGCAGTTCTTC	CAIREGGGGPGANEQFF
-	-	12	TRBV5-6	TRBJ2-7	TGTGCCAGCAGCTTCTACGGGGTCGAGCAGTACTTC	CASSFYGVEQYF
-	-	11	TRBV12-3/TRBV12-4	TRBJ1-2	TGTGCCAGCAGTTTCGGGAATGGCTACACCTTC	CASSFGNGYTF
-	TRBD1	15	TRBV19	TRBJ1-4	TGTGCCAGTAGTATCCGGGACAGGGGTAATGAAAAACTGTTTTTT	CASSIRDRGNEKLFF
-	-	14	TRBV10-2	TRBJ1-2	TGCGCCAGCAGTGATGCCCGGACAGCCTATGGCTACACCTTC	CASSDARTAYGYTF
-	TRBD2	16	TRBV5-4	TRBJ2-1	TGTGCCAGCAGCTCTGAAGCGGGAGCAGGCAACAATGAGCAGTTCTTC	CASSSEAGAGNNEQFF
-	-	12	TRBV19	TRBJ1-1	TGTGCCAGTAGTATAAGGGGGACTGAAGCTTTCTTT	CASSIRGTEAFF
-	-	14	TRBV9	TRBJ1-5	TGTGCCAGCAGCGTAGGCAGTCACAATCAGCCCCAGCATTTT	CASSVGSHNQPQHF
-	-	15	TRBV5-1	TRBJ2-2	TGCGCCAGCAGCTTGGCCGGGCGGACCACCGGGGAGCTGTTTTTT	CASSLAGRTTGELFF
-	-	15	TRBV1	TRBJ2-3	TGCACCAGCAGCCCCCGACTAGGAATCACAGATACGCAGTATTTT	CTSSPRLGITDTQYF
-	TRBD2	18	TRBV6-1	TRBJ2-3	TGTGCCAGCAGTGAAAGAAAGGGACTAGCGGGAGAAGGAGATACGCAGTATTTT	CASSERKGLAGEGDTQYF
-	-	14	TRBV7-2	TRBJ2-1	TGTGCCAGCAGCTCCCCACTGACTTTAAATGAGCAGTTCTTC	CASSSPLTLNEQFF
-	TRBD1	15	TRBV6-1	TRBJ1-2	TGTGCCAGCAGTGAGCCGGGACAGGGAGTTTATGGCTACACCTTC	CASSEPGQGVYGYTF
-	-	19	TRBV6-6	TRBJ1-6	TGTGCCAGCAGTCCCGACGCGGGACACGGGAGCTCCTATAATTCACCCCTCCACTTT	CASSPDAGHGSSYNSPLHF
-	TRBD1	15	TRBV19	TRBJ1-4	TGTGCCAGTATCGGACGACAGGGAATAAATGAAAAACTGTTTTTT	CASIGRQGINEKLFF
-	TRBD1	20	TRBV27	TRBJ2-1	TGTGCCAGCAGTTTAGGGGCCAGGCAGGGGGCATCGACCTCCTACAATGAGCAGTTCTTC	CASSLGARQGASTSYNEQFF
-	TRBD1	16	TRBV6-5	TRBJ1-3	TGTGCCAGCAGTTACTCTCCAGGGGGAACTGGAAACACCATATATTTT	CASSYSPGGTGNTIYF
-	-	15	TRBV5-5	TRBJ1-6	TGTGCCAGCAGCTTCTTTTTGGGGGACGGGGCACCCCTCCACTTT	CASSFFLGDGAPLHF
-	-	16	TRBV18	TRBJ2-2	TGTGCCAGCTCACTTCACAGGGACCCAAACACCGGGGAGCTGTTTTTT	CASSLHRDPNTGELFF
-	TRBD1	17	TRBV4-2	TRBJ2-2	TGTGCCAGCAGCCACCTCAGGGGGACGATGAACACCGGGGAGCTGTTTTTT	CASSHLRGTMNTGELFF
-	-	13	TRBV27	TRBJ1-1	TGTGCCAGCAGAACCAGGGCAGACACTGAAGCTTTCTTT	CASRTRADTEAFF
-	-	12	TRBV6-2/TRBV6-3	TRBJ2-7	TGTGCCAGCAGTTACTCGAGTGGGGGGCAGTACTTC	CASSYSSGGQYF
-	-	15	TRBV7-9	TRBJ2-6	TGTGCCAGCAGCCGGGACAACTCTGGGGCCAACGTCCTGACTTTC	CASSRDNSGANVLTF
-	TRBD2	17	TRBV13	TRBJ2-3	TGTGCCAGCAGCGCGCGACTAGCGGGGATTCGCACAGATACGCAGTATTTT	CASSARLAGIRTDTQYF
-	-	13	TRBV9	TRBJ1-5	TGTGCCAGCAGCGTAGGGGTTAATCAGCCCCAGCATTTT	CASSVGVNQPQHF
-	TRBD1	16	TRBV7-6	TRBJ2-7	TGTGCCAGCAGCATTGCAGGGGCAGGGGGCTCCTACGAGCAGTACTTC	CASSIAGAGGSYEQYF
once	-	13	TRBV6-1	TRBJ1-5	TGTGCCAGCAGTGAAAGGGAGCGTCAGCCCCAGCATTTT	CASSERERQPQHF
-	-	14	TRBV19	TRBJ1-2	TGTGCCAGTAGACGGGACACAGCTAACTATGGCTACACCTTC	CASRRDTANYGYTF
-	-	13	TRBV6-5	TRBJ2-5	TGTGCCAGCAGACAGGGCGGCGAGGAGACCCAGTACTTC	CASRQGGEETQYF
-	TRBD2	14	TRBV6-6	TRBJ2-1	TGTGCCAGCAGTTACTCTACAGCGGGAGTCGAGCAGTTCTTC	CASSYSTAGVEQFF
-	TRBD1	15	TRBV7-3	TRBJ2-1	TGTGCCAGCAGCCTGGACAGGGGCTCCTACAATGAGCAGTTCTTC	CASSLDRGSYNEQFF
-	-	15	TRBV28	TRBJ1-2	TGTGCCAGCAGTTCCCCCCCCACCGAAGGATATGGCTACACCTTC	CASSSPPTEGYGYTF
once	TRBD2	18	TRBV5-1	TRBJ2-5	TGCGCCAGCAGCTCAGGACTAGCGGGCCTCGCGGGGCAAGAGACCCAGTACTTC	CASSSGLAGLAGQETQYF
few	-	14	TRBV19	TRBJ1-4	TGTGCCAGCTATACGGGTAACACTAATGAAAAACTGTTTTTT	CASYTGNTNEKLFF
-	-	15	TRBV7-2	TRBJ1-2	TGTGCCAGCAGCTTAGTGGGACACTCCAACTATGGCTACACCTTC	CASSLVGHSNYGYTF
-	TRBD2	16	TRBV4-1	TRBJ2-1	TGCGCCAGCAGCCAAGCTCCAGCGGGAGCTTACAATGAGCAGTTCTTC	CASSQAPAGAYNEQFF
-	TRBD1	14	TRBV5-1	TRBJ1-1	TGCGCCAGCAGCCTGGGGACAGGGGGTGCCGAAGCTTTCTTT	CASSLGTGGAEAFF
-	-	13	TRBV28	TRBJ1-3	TGTGCCAGCAGTCCAGGAGTTGGAAACACCATATATTTT	CASSPGVGNTIYF
few	TRBD1	14	TRBV7-9	TRBJ2-5	TGTGCCAGCAGCCCCGGGACAGGGACAGAGACCCAGTACTTC	CASSPGTGTETQYF
-	-	12	TRBV10-2	TRBJ2-7	TGCGCCAGCAGTGAGGGCGGCTACGAGCAGTACTTC	CASSEGGYEQYF
-	-	14	TRBV28	TRBJ2-4	TGTGCCAGCAGTTTAGCCGGGAACAAAAACATTCAGTACTTC	CASSLAGNKNIQYF
-	TRBD1	13	TRBV29-1	TRBJ1-1	TGCAGCGTTGAAACACAGGGGGCAAGTATGGCTTTCTTT	CSVETQGASMAFF
-	-	12	TRBV7-9	TRBJ2-7	TGTGCCAGCAGCTCCGACCCTGCGGTGCAGTACTTC	CASSSDPAVQYF
-	-	14	TRBV11-1	TRBJ1-1	TGTGCCAGCAGCAGTGAGAGGGGGGTAACTGAAGCTTTCTTT	CASSSERGVTEAFF
-	-	16	TRBV7-8	TRBJ2-2	TGTGCCAGCAGCTTAGCGCCCGCAGCGAACACCGGGGAGCTGTTTTTT	CASSLAPAANTGELFF
-	-	14	TRBV18	TRBJ2-4	TGTGCCAGCTCACCACCCGGGTCCAAAAACATTCAGTACTTC	CASSPPGSKNIQYF
-	TRBD1	15	TRBV3-1/TRBV3-2	TRBJ1-1	TGTGCCAGCAGCCCCCGGGACAGGGGAAACACTGAAGCTTTCTTT	CASSPRDRGNTEAFF